Following are 26 T cell receptor beta chains from one sample sequenced in a study of T-cell memory formation after mild COVID-19 (dated by TCRdb to about 2021). Preparation of the library involved 5' RACE. Sequencing took place on an Illumina NovaSeq 6000. In TCRdb, the public reads were trimmed at Q25 with fastp and aligned with MiXCR, with productive beta chains retained. Rows merge per CDR3 protein into single entries with the most common DNA and genes. Recorded for this sample are 200,000 to 250,000 distinct CDR3 sequences; around 9.5% of them occurred a single time. 3.5% to 4% of the sample comes from the top ten. The sequenced material came from PBMCs or a T cell subset sorted from them (not recorded which). These receptors were collected from a man aged 18-30 years who had mild COVID-19 (a few samples of this study predate the infection). The sample titles of this study are shuffled in the database, so cell type and time point are left out; the donor was told from shared clones.

This clonotype was seen at least ten times. The V gene is TRBV5-5, the J gene TRBJ1-6; 9 nucleotides align to TRBD1. The CDR3 has 14 residues. Germline trimming cut 6 bases from V and 10 bases from J; bases unmatched to any gene: 8. CDR1 is SGHKS and CDR2 is YYEKEE in the germline V gene (reference sequence). CDR3 bases: TGTGCCAGCACTTACAGGGGGCTGTCATCACCCCTCCACTTT. Amino acids: CASTYRGLSSPLHF.

This clonotype appeared a few times. V gene TRBV9 combines with J gene TRBJ2-1, with D perhaps being TRBD1 or TRBD2 (5 bases each). The germline CDR1 and CDR2 sequences are SGDLS and YYNGEE. The CDR3 sequence is 15 residues long. V lost 0 bases to trimming and J lost 7 bases, with 14 bases between them. CDR3: CASSVEVVWGNEQFF. The CDR3 DNA sequence: TGTGCCAGCAGCGTAGAGGTCGTGTGGGGGAATGAGCAGTTCTTC.

V usage is TRBV7-9 and J usage is TRBJ2-2, with a tentative D call TRBD2 (5 bases). Germline loops: CDR1 SEHNR, CDR2 FQNEAQ (reference sequence). Trimming left V 1 base short and J 6 bases short, with 15 bases between. There are 16 residues in the CDR3. The DNA of the CDR3 is TGTGCCAGCAGCTTAGGCCCGGATTCGGGGTCCGGGGAGCTGTTTTTT. It specifies CASSLGPDSGSGELFF. The complete variable domain, with remaining parts taken from reference TRBV7-9 and TRBJ2-2, reads DTGVSQNPRHKITKRGQNVTFRCDPISEHNRLYWYRQTLGQGPEFLTYFQNEAQLEKSRLLSDRFSAERPKGSFSTLEIQRTEQGDSAMYLCASSLGPDSGSGELFFGEGSRLTVL.

This chain connects TRBV7-9 to TRBJ2-5; D might be TRBD1 (5 bases). This CDR3 region has 15 residues. CDR1 is SEHNR and CDR2 is FQNEAQ in the germline V gene (reference sequence). The ends were cut back, 6 bases at V and 0 bases at J, with 14 bases in the middle. In DNA form, the CDR3 reads TGTGCCAGCAGGTCCCCCCAGGGTTACCAAGAGACCCAGTACTTC. Its translation: CASRSPQGYQETQYF.

At least ten counts were recorded for this clonotype. The chain employs TRBV5-1 and TRBJ2-1; the D is unclear. V lost 3 bases and J 2 bases, leaving 9 bases between the germline ends. The germline V gene encodes CDR1 SGHRS and CDR2 YFSETQ. The CDR3 consists of 14 residues. The CDR3 DNA sequence: TGCGCCAGCAGCTCGACACCTACCTACAATGAGCAGTTCTTC. It yields the protein CASSSTPTYNEQFF.

This clonotype has only a few counts. The V gene is TRBV5-1, the J gene TRBJ2-5; possibly TRBD1 for D (5 bases). V was trimmed by 6 bases and J by 0 bases, leaving 12 bases between them. This CDR3 spans 14 amino acids. The germline V gene encodes CDR1 SGHRS and CDR2 YFSETQ. CDR3 nucleotides: TGCGCCAGCACAGGGCCCCAGGACCAAGAGACCCAGTACTTC. Protein: CASTGPQDQETQYF. The complete variable domain, with remaining parts taken from reference TRBV5-1 and TRBJ2-5, reads KAGVTQTPRYLIKTRGQQVTLSCSPISGHRSVSWYQQTPGQGLQFLFEYFSETQRNKGNFPGRFSGRQFSNSRSEMNVSTLELGDSALYLCASTGPQDQETQYFGPGTRLLVL.

This clonotype was counted only a few times. V and J are TRBV7-3 and TRBJ1-2; possible D gene TRBD1, 5 bases. Per the germline V gene, CDR1 is SGHTA and CDR2 is FQGTGA. The CDR3 covers 15 residues. V was cut by 1 base and J by 3 bases, with 12 bases left in between. CDR3 sequence reads: CASSLRAGKDYGYTF. The CDR3 nucleotides read TGTGCCAGCAGCTTAAGGGCAGGGAAGGACTATGGCTACACCTTC.

The rearrangement joins TRBV6-5 to TRBJ1-2; TRBD1 might be the D (5 bases). The CDR3 runs 14 residues. The germline CDR1 and CDR2 sequences are MNHEY and SVGAGI. V was clipped by 2 bases and J by 2 bases, with 9 bases between them. This chain's CDR3 is CASSYDRDNYGYTF. In DNA, the CDR3 is TGTGCCAGCAGTTACGACCGGGACAACTATGGCTACACCTTC.

This clonotype has just a few counts. The rearrangement uses TRBV6-5 and TRBJ2-2, with D hard to call. Germline CDR1 and CDR2: MNHEY and SVGAGI. This CDR3 comprises 15 residues. V was cut by 6 bases and J by 3 bases, with 14 bases left in between. CDR3 sequence (DNA): TGTGCCAGCAGCAGACATGAATGGGACACCGGGGAGCTGTTTTTT. Protein product: CASSRHEWDTGELFF.

The V call is TRBV6-1, the J call TRBJ2-4; D unresolved. Germline CDR1 is MNHNS and CDR2 is SASEGT. V was pared by 3 bases and J by 1 base, with 4 bases between. The CDR3 runs 13 residues. CDR3 bases: TGTGCCAGCAGTGATGGGGCCAAAAACATTCAGTACTTC. It codes for CASSDGAKNIQYF.

The chain has TRBV11-2 and TRBJ2-7; D is unresolved. The CDR3 runs 12 residues. The V gene lost 1 base and the J gene lost 3 bases, with 4 bases spanning the gap. Germline V gene lookup returns CDR1 SGHAT and CDR2 FQNNGV. CDR3 residues: CASSLASYEQYF. Here the CDR3 DNA reads TGTGCCAGCAGCTTAGCCAGCTACGAGCAGTACTTC.

The V and J genes are TRBV20-1 and TRBJ1-5, with 10 bases identical to TRBD1. The V gene end was trimmed by 5 bases and the J gene end by 5 bases; junction bases not matched to a gene: 3. From germline, CDR1 is DFQATT and CDR2 SNEGSKA (reference sequence). CDR3 length: 13 residues. CDR3: CSAAGTGDQPQHF. CDR3 coding DNA: TGCAGTGCTGCCGGGACAGGGGATCAGCCCCAGCATTTT.

This clonotype was detected only a few times. The genes are TRBV24-1 and TRBJ1-2, with 7 bases that match TRBD1. CDR1 is KGHDR and CDR2 is SFDVKD in the germline V gene. This CDR3 comprises 13 residues. Losses at the gene ends were 4 bases for V and 7 bases for J; bases not matched to a gene: 5. DNA for the CDR3: TGTGCCACCAGTGACCCAGGGGGAGGTGGCTACACCTTC. Its protein product is CATSDPGGGGYTF.

J is TRBJ2-1 and V is TRBV20-1; D may be TRBD2 (5 bases). CDR1 is DFQATT, CDR2 SNEGSKA, per germline (reference sequence). The V gene lost 6 bases and the J gene lost 10 bases, with 16 bases spanning the gap. The CDR3 length is 12 residues. The CDR3 loop is CSAIRGAGEQFF. CDR3 DNA sequence: TGCAGTGCCATACGGGGTGCCGGCGAGCAGTTCTTC.

This clonotype was counted many times. The chain combines TRBV12-3 or TRBV12-4 with TRBJ2-1; 9 bases are shared with TRBD2. The length of the CDR3 is 14 residues. V lost 6 bases to trimming and J lost 11 bases; unmatched junction nucleotides: 11. CDR3 sequence (DNA): TGTGCCAGCAGGGCTCTAGCGGGGCGGGCGCAGCAGTTCTTC. This gives the protein CASRALAGRAQQFF.

This clonotype was seen only a few times. In nucleotides, the CDR3 is TGTGCCAGCAGAATGACTAGCGGGGGGTATGAGCAGTTCTTC. This encodes CASRMTSGGYEQFF. V and J are TRBV6-5 and TRBJ2-1, with 13 nucleotides matching TRBD2. The CDR3 is 14 residues long. Germline V gene data show CDR1 as MNHEY and CDR2 as SVGAGI. The junction had 4 bases not matched to a gene; V was cut back by 6 bases and J by 8 bases.

This clonotype qualifies as medium-sized (0.01 to 0.1%). The gene calls are TRBV12-3 or TRBV12-4 and TRBJ2-2, with 8 positions matching TRBD2. The V and J ends lost 3 bases and 4 bases, in that order; junction bases with no gene match: 7. The CDR3 is 16 residues long. The CDR3 is CASSFADGGATGELFF. In DNA, the CDR3 is TGTGCCAGCAGTTTCGCGGACGGGGGGGCCACCGGGGAGCTGTTTTTT.

The chain is built from TRBV5-6 and TRBJ2-3; TRBD2 matches at 11 bases. Trimming at V came to 4 bases and at J to 7 bases, leaving 5 bases not matched to a gene. The germline V gene has CDR1 SGHDT and CDR2 YYEEEE. CDR3 size: 14 residues. The CDR3 here is CASSLRLAGYTQYF. The CDR3 DNA sequence: TGTGCCAGCAGCCTCAGACTAGCGGGGTATACGCAGTATTTT.

There are many counts of this clonotype. The chain recombines TRBV7-2 with TRBJ2-1; maybe TRBD1 (5 bases). Germline V gene sequence: CDR1 SGHTA, CDR2 FQGNSA. The CDR3 spans 13 residues. Between the trimmed V and J ends, which lost 2 bases and 4 bases, there was a span of 6 bases. CDR3 sequence reads: CASSLRQYNEQFF. CDR3 in DNA: TGTGCCAGCAGCTTACGACAGTACAATGAGCAGTTCTTC.

The genes are TRBV3-1 and TRBJ1-1, with D perhaps matching TRBD1 (6 bases). The CDR3 loop spans 15 amino acids. Germline lookup yields CDR1 LGHDT and CDR2 YNNKEL (reference sequence). V was clipped by 3 bases and J by 11 bases, with 22 bases between them. Here the CDR3 DNA reads TGTGCCAGCAGCCACGCCCGGGGCGGGTCGGGGGCTGCTTTCTTT. This encodes CASSHARGGSGAAFF.

The CDR3 DNA is TGTGCCAGCAGCCCGGGCTCCCCCTACGAGCAGTACGTC. Translated: CASSPGSPYEQYV. This chain joins TRBV5-6 and TRBJ2-7; D not resolved. V lost 4 bases to trimming and J lost 2 bases, with 10 bases between them. Germline assignment: CDR1 SGHDT and CDR2 YYEEEE. The CDR3 has 13 residues.

The chain recombines TRBV19 with TRBJ1-6; D gene ambiguous. CDR1 LNHDA and CDR2 SQIVND come from the germline V gene (reference sequence). Trimming left V 9 bases short and J 9 bases short, with 12 bases between. The CDR3 runs to 12 residues. The CDR3 sequence is CASGPWGSPLHF. CDR3 DNA sequence: TGTGCCAGCGGACCTTGGGGTTCACCCCTCCACTTT.

The sample holds many counts of this clonotype. The V call is TRBV5-1, the J call TRBJ2-1; 9 bases match TRBD2. The germline gives CDR1 SGHRS, CDR2 YFSETQ. The ends lost 3 bases at V and 5 bases at J; junction bases unmatched: 9. The CDR3 is 16 amino acids. This CDR3 is CASSSITSGYNNEQFF. For the CDR3, the DNA is TGCGCCAGCAGCTCCATAACTAGCGGGTATAACAATGAGCAGTTCTTC.

This clonotype was seen a few times. V gene TRBV18 combines with J gene TRBJ2-5; no clear D. There are 13 residues in the CDR3. Germline assignment: CDR1 KGHSH and CDR2 LQKENI. V lost 5 bases and J 2 bases, leaving 9 bases between the germline ends. As DNA, the CDR3 is TGTGCCAGCTCATCGGGCTTTCAAGAGACCCAGTACTTC. Protein sequence: CASSSGFQETQYF.

This clonotype was seen repeatedly, ten times or more. The chain recombines TRBV19 with TRBJ2-1, with TRBD2 matching 9 bases. J lost 0 bases, V lost 4 bases, and 13 bases had no gene match. Germline loops: CDR1 LNHDA, CDR2 SQIVND (reference sequence). The CDR3 totals 19 residues. The CDR3 coding sequence is TGTGCCAGTAGTAGGGTCCCTAGCGGGGTGCTTAGCTCCTACAATGAGCAGTTCTTC. Protein: CASSRVPSGVLSSYNEQFF.

The gene calls are TRBV5-6 and TRBJ2-5, with 7 bases fitting TRBD1. CDR3 length: 14 residues. The germline V gene has CDR1 SGHDT and CDR2 YYEEEE. Trimming removed 4 bases from V and 5 bases from J; junction bases left unmatched: 8. The CDR3 protein is CASSPGGPGETQYF. The CDR3 DNA reads TGTGCCAGCAGCCCAGGGGGACCCGGGGAGACCCAGTACTTC.